Sequencing of this TCR beta chain was carried out in a study of shared clonotypes between healthy human individuals. Study-level information: The cohort had a couple of women and a few men, ages 18 to 49. Findings and caveats of the study: Between several donors, naive CD4 clonotypes were shared at a level of around 4.9%.

Clones were read by immunoSEQ multiplex PCR, and TCRdb kept only the in-frame ones, dropping some. The sample includes about 820,000 clones, 85% to 95% seen only once; the top ten take around 24%. Terminally differentiated effector memory CD45RA+ cells were left out of the naive CD8 fraction, which was CD45RO-negative and positively selected for CCR7. From germline, CDR1 is MNHEY and CDR2 SMNVEV (reference sequence). The CDR3 is 14 residues long. Worth noting for this clone: As yet, its antigen is unknown. Germline is not matched at one junction end, which may reflect a read error.

This TCR was sampled from a man aged 25-45 years in good health. Sample: naive CD8+ T cells sorted from blood. The rearrangement joins TRBV27 to TRBJ2-5; D remains unclear. The CDR3 region is CASSLSTVKDTQYF. CDR3 nucleotide sequence: TGTGCCAGCAGTTTATCCACAGTGAAAGATACCCAGTACTTC.